These T cell receptor beta chains were read from a single sample in a study of cytomegalovirus exposure and HLA in healthy donors. TCRdb keeps only in-frame clones here, not all; method: immunoSEQ multiplex PCR. The sample consists of tens of thousands of clones, about 78% of them appearing once. Sequenced input: PBMCs. The receptors here all came from a woman aged 40 to 50 in good health and CMV-seronegative. Each CDR3 is given with its conserved first and last residue. The order of the fields is V gene, J gene, clone size, D gene, CDR3 protein, CDR3 DNA. D genes are given only for firm matches. Rows give clone size only sometimes, using once, few, many, or a class for an expanded clone.

V gene: TRBV11-3; J gene: TRBJ2-1; clone size: -; D gene: TRBD1; CDR3 protein: CASSLGGFSYNEQFF; CDR3 DNA: TGTGCCAGCAGCCTAGGGGGCTTCTCCTACAATGAGCAGTTCTTC
V gene: TRBV28; J gene: TRBJ1-1; clone size: -; D gene: -; CDR3 protein: CASSSPGSEAFF; CDR3 DNA: TGTGCCAGCAGCTCGCCGGGAAGTGAAGCTTTCTTT
V gene: TRBV6-5; J gene: TRBJ1-2; clone size: -; D gene: -; CDR3 protein: CASSYSEQVPSYGYTF; CDR3 DNA: TGTGCCAGCAGTTACTCGGAACAGGTGCCTTCCTATGGCTACACCTTC
V gene: TRBV5-1; J gene: TRBJ2-3; clone size: -; D gene: TRBD2; CDR3 protein: CASSWGLALTDTQYF; CDR3 DNA: TGCGCCAGCAGCTGGGGACTAGCTCTCACAGATACGCAGTATTTT
V gene: TRBV18; J gene: TRBJ2-1; clone size: -; D gene: -; CDR3 protein: CASSPFTGSRDNEQFF; CDR3 DNA: TGTGCCAGCTCACCGTTCACCGGGTCAAGAGACAATGAGCAGTTCTTC
V gene: TRBV5-1; J gene: TRBJ2-5; clone size: -; D gene: -; CDR3 protein: CASSPVAVRQETQYF; CDR3 DNA: TGCGCCAGCAGCCCTGTAGCGGTTCGACAAGAGACCCAGTACTTC
V gene: TRBV27; J gene: TRBJ1-2; clone size: -; D gene: -; CDR3 protein: CASTRGTAAYTF; CDR3 DNA: TGTGCCAGCACAAGGGGGACGGCGGCGTACACCTTC
V gene: TRBV30; J gene: TRBJ2-1; clone size: few; D gene: TRBD2; CDR3 protein: CAWSFSGISYNEQFF; CDR3 DNA: TGTGCCTGGAGTTTTAGCGGGATCTCCTACAATGAGCAGTTCTTC
V gene: TRBV5-1; J gene: TRBJ2-5; clone size: -; D gene: -; CDR3 protein: CASSLSGTTLGGQYF; CDR3 DNA: TGCGCCAGCAGCCTCTCCGGGACTACCCTAGGGGGCCAGTACTTC
V gene: TRBV7-2; J gene: TRBJ1-4; clone size: -; D gene: -; CDR3 protein: CASSPGLAGKLFF; CDR3 DNA: TGTGCCAGCAGCCCCGGACTGGCGGGAAAACTGTTTTTT
V gene: TRBV13; J gene: TRBJ2-1; clone size: -; D gene: -; CDR3 protein: CASSQGGHNEQFF; CDR3 DNA: TGTGCCAGCAGCCAGGGTGGGCACAATGAGCAGTTCTTC
V gene: TRBV19; J gene: TRBJ1-5; clone size: -; D gene: TRBD1; CDR3 protein: CASNTWTGLGNQPQHF; CDR3 DNA: TGTGCCAGTAACACCTGGACAGGGCTCGGCAATCAGCCCCAGCATTTT
V gene: TRBV25-1; J gene: TRBJ2-7; clone size: -; D gene: TRBD1; CDR3 protein: CARLYTGTETYEQYF; CDR3 DNA: TGTGCCAGACTTTACACCGGGACAGAGACCTACGAGCAGTACTTC
V gene: TRBV5-6; J gene: TRBJ2-2; clone size: few; D gene: TRBD2; CDR3 protein: CASSLRREGNTGELFF; CDR3 DNA: TGTGCCAGCAGCTTGCGGCGGGAGGGGAACACCGGGGAGCTGTTTTTT
V gene: TRBV9; J gene: TRBJ1-1; clone size: -; D gene: -; CDR3 protein: CASSVEGRGSEAFF; CDR3 DNA: TGTGCCAGCAGCGTAGAGGGCAGGGGATCTGAAGCTTTCTTT
V gene: TRBV5-1; J gene: TRBJ1-2; clone size: -; D gene: -; CDR3 protein: CASSAGQILYGYTF; CDR3 DNA: TGCGCCAGCAGCGCTGGACAAATACTATATGGCTACACCTTC
V gene: TRBV2; J gene: TRBJ2-2; clone size: -; D gene: TRBD2; CDR3 protein: CASRRGREGRTGELFF; CDR3 DNA: TGTGCCAGCAGGAGGGGGCGGGAGGGCCGTACCGGGGAGCTGTTTTTT
V gene: TRBV6-6; J gene: TRBJ1-5; clone size: few; D gene: TRBD1; CDR3 protein: CASRDRGISNQPQHF; CDR3 DNA: TGTGCCAGCCGAGACAGGGGAATCAGCAATCAGCCCCAGCATTTT
V gene: TRBV2; J gene: TRBJ2-2; clone size: -; D gene: -; CDR3 protein: CASSDSGGLTGELFF; CDR3 DNA: TGTGCCAGCAGTGACAGCGGAGGCCTAACCGGGGAGCTGTTTTTT
V gene: TRBV7-3; J gene: TRBJ2-1; clone size: -; D gene: TRBD2; CDR3 protein: CASSRSGINGNEQFF; CDR3 DNA: TGTGCCAGCAGCCGTAGCGGGATAAATGGTAATGAGCAGTTCTTC
V gene: TRBV30; J gene: TRBJ2-2; clone size: -; D gene: -; CDR3 protein: CAWSALSTGELFF; CDR3 DNA: TGTGCCTGGAGTGCCCTCTCCACCGGGGAGCTGTTTTTT